The sequence of this T cell receptor beta chain was determined in a study of cytomegalovirus exposure and HLA in healthy donors. Overall study findings and caveats: Reportedly, diagnosis of cytomegalovirus status by the classifier showed high specificity and sensitivity. Across donors, most TCRs were seen rarely, yet some public ones were widespread.

Data came from immunoSEQ multiplex PCR; TCRdb stores just in-frame clones and leaves some out. The profile shows fewer than 350,000 clones, 88% of them singletons. This CDR3 contains 14 residues. The germline V and J ends were trimmed by 2 bases and 11 bases, with 18 bases remaining between them. Germline-derived CDR1 and CDR2 are MDHEN and SYDVKM. For this clone: Its antigen is undetermined.

This TCR was sampled from a woman aged 18-29 years in good health and CMV-seronegative. Sequences were obtained from PBMCs. The genes are TRBV28 and TRBJ1-2; D may be TRBD1 (5 bases). The CDR3 DNA sequence: TGTGCCAGCAGTTTAGGACCCCCGACAGTTCTTTACACCTTC. Amino acid sequence: CASSLGPPTVLYTF.